A single sample is the source of the 32 T cell receptor beta chains below, sequenced in a study of T cells after somatic rescue of genetic block. Only in-frame clones appear in the TCRdb table, and some are missing; sequencing was by immunoSEQ multiplex PCR. The repertoire holds about 14,000 clones, roughly 70% seen once, with 20% to 25% in the top ten. Sequenced material: peripheral blood mononuclear cells (PBMCs). The receptor set was obtained from a boy aged 5-17 years.

The chain joins TRBV9 to TRBJ2-2, with D perhaps TRBD2 (5 bases). The CDR3 is 15 residues long. Germline values: CDR1 SGDLS, CDR2 YYNGEE. V was clipped by 2 bases and J by 0 bases, with 8 bases between them. CDR3 in amino acids: CASSVLLANTGELFF. The DNA of the CDR3 is TGTGCCAGCAGCGTCCTACTAGCGAACACCGGGGAGCTGTTTTTT.

This clone was observed a few times. V and J are TRBV18 and TRBJ2-7, with D possibly being TRBD2 (5 bases). There are 14 residues in the CDR3. Per germline, CDR1 KGHSH and CDR2 LQKENI. The ends were cut back, 2 bases at V and 4 bases at J, with 12 bases in the middle. For the CDR3, the DNA is TGTGCCAGCTCACCAGGTAGCGCCGAATACGAGCAGTACTTC. Translation: CASSPGSAEYEQYF.

The CDR3 loop is CAISEQGDRQPQHF. The CDR3 DNA reads as TGTGCCATCAGCGAACAGGGGGACCGGCAGCCCCAGCATTTT. The V and J genes are TRBV10-3 and TRBJ1-5; TRBD1 matches 8 bases. V was clipped by 6 bases and J by 7 bases; unmatched bases: 8. The germline V gene encodes CDR1 ENHRY and CDR2 SYGVKD. The CDR3 has 14 amino acids.

This sequence joins TRBV11-2 and TRBJ2-7; maybe TRBD1 (5 bases). The germline V and J ends were trimmed by 5 bases and 3 bases, with 8 bases remaining between them. The CDR3 runs to 12 residues. In germline, CDR1 is SGHAT, CDR2 FQNNGV. The CDR3 nucleotides are TGTGCCAGCAGCCCTGGACACTACGAGCAGTACTTC. Encoded protein: CASSPGHYEQYF.

The CDR3 reads CASSYRGTRPGNTEAFF. The CDR3 DNA reads as TGTGCCAGCAGCTACCGCGGGACACGACCCGGGAACACTGAAGCTTTCTTT. The J gene is TRBJ1-1, the V gene TRBV5-6, with D possibly matching TRBD1 (6 bases). The V end was cut by 3 bases, the J end by 1 base, with 19 bases between. CDR3 length equals 17 residues. In germline, CDR1 is SGHDT, CDR2 YYEEEE. The full variable domain, completed using reference TRBV5-6 and TRBJ1-1, is DAGVTQSPTHLIKTRGQQVTLRCSPKSGHDTVSWYQQALGQGPQFIFQYYEEEERQRGNFPDRFSGHQFPNYSSELNVNALLLGDSALYLCASSYRGTRPGNTEAFFGQGTRLTVV.

This chain links TRBV2 with TRBJ2-2; D possibly corresponds to TRBD2 (6 bases). V gave up 5 bases and J gave up 4 bases, with 14 bases separating them. The CDR3 runs to 15 residues. Germline CDR1 SNHLY, CDR2 FYNNEI. CDR3: CASSYQTRSTGELFF. DNA of the CDR3: TGTGCCAGCAGTTACCAGACTAGGTCCACCGGGGAGCTGTTTTTT.

The J gene is TRBJ2-1, the V gene TRBV23-1; no clear D. TRBV23-1 is flagged as an ORF with uncertain function. CDR3 size: 16 residues. V dropped 4 bases and J dropped 0 bases, with 13 bases sitting between them. CDR3 nucleotide sequence: TGCGCCAGCAGTCCAAGTACCCACAGCTCCTACAATGAGCAGTTCTTC. Translated: CASSPSTHSSYNEQFF.

As concerns this clone: This may be a read error, as it is one base from a much larger clone. CDR3 nucleotide sequence: TGTGCCAGCAAAGGCAGGGATAGGAACACCGGGGAGCTGTTTTTT. Translating it yields CASKGRDRNTGELFF. V gene TRBV21-1 combines with J gene TRBJ2-2; the table gives TRBD1 as D, unverified against the DNA. TRBV21-1 constitutes a pseudogene. This CDR3 is built from 15 residues.

This clone was seen a few times. The J gene is TRBJ2-5, the V gene TRBV18; D unresolved. V shed 0 bases and J shed 7 bases, with 12 bases lying between them. The length of the CDR3 is 14 residues. Looked up from germline, CDR1 is KGHSH and CDR2 is LQKENI. CDR3 in DNA: TGTGCCAGCTCACCACCGACCGTAGGAACGACCCAGTACTTC. Translated: CASSPPTVGTTQYF. The complete variable domain, with remaining parts taken from reference TRBV18 and TRBJ2-5, reads NAGVMQNPRHLVRRRGQEARLRCSPMKGHSHVYWYRQLPEEGLKFMVYLQKENIIDESGMPKERFSAEFPKEGPSILRIQQVVRGDSAAYFCASSPPTVGTTQYFGPGTRLLVL.

This clone was seen once. The V gene is TRBV14, the J gene TRBJ2-3; TRBD2 matches at 10 bases. Germline lookup yields CDR1 SGHDN and CDR2 FVKESK. V lost 2 bases, J lost 4 bases, and 12 bases stayed unmatched. The CDR3 totals 18 residues. The DNA for the CDR3 is TGTGCCAGCAGCCAAAGGTCAGACCTAGCGGGGGAAGCAGATACGCAGTATTTT. Translating it yields CASSQRSDLAGEADTQYF.

This clone was counted a few times. The chain uses TRBV6-6 and TRBJ2-7; TRBD2 might be the D (6 bases). CDR3 length: 15 amino acids. The V gene lost 3 bases and the J gene lost 5 bases, with 17 bases spanning the gap. Germline CDR1 and CDR2: MNHNY and SVGAGI (reference sequence). The CDR3 sequence is CASSYGHIREDEQYF. The CDR3 DNA follows: TGTGCCAGCAGTTATGGCCATATCAGGGAGGACGAGCAGTACTTC.

CDR3 nucleotides: TGTGCCATCAGTAAGACAGGGCAAGATACGCAGTATTTT. It specifies CAISKTGQDTQYF. The J gene is TRBJ2-3, the V gene TRBV10-3, with 7 positions matching TRBD1. J lost 5 bases, V lost 5 bases, and 4 bases had no gene match. Germline V gene lookup returns CDR1 ENHRY and CDR2 SYGVKD. This CDR3 contains 13 residues.

This chain joins TRBV7-6 and TRBJ1-5; 8 bases match TRBD1. The J segment lost 3 bases and the V segment lost 6 bases, leaving 7 bases of the junction unmatched. This CDR3 has 15 amino acids. CDR1 and CDR2 from the germline V gene are SGHVS and FNYEAQ. This CDR3 is CASRSGQGVNQPQHF. DNA for the CDR3: TGTGCCAGCAGAAGTGGACAGGGAGTCAATCAGCCCCAGCATTTT.

The V call is TRBV25-1, the J call TRBJ1-1; TRBD1 matches 9 bases. This CDR3 is built from 14 residues. V lost 2 bases to trimming and J lost 3 bases; unmatched junction nucleotides: 1. CDR1 is MGHDK and CDR2 is SYGVNS in the germline V gene. The CDR3 loop is CASSETGGHTEAFF. The CDR3 region has the DNA TGTGCCAGCAGTGAAACAGGGGGCCACACTGAAGCTTTCTTT.

This clone was detected only once. The rearrangement joins TRBV5-1 to TRBJ2-3, with 10 nucleotides matching TRBD2. The CDR3 length is 13 residues. Germline CDR1 reads SGHRS; CDR2 reads YFSETQ. V lost 7 bases to trimming and J lost 3 bases; unmatched junction nucleotides: 2. CDR3 loop: CASLAGETDTQYF. CDR3 coding DNA: TGCGCCAGCCTAGCGGGGGAAACAGATACGCAGTATTTT.

This rearrangement joins TRBV28 to TRBJ2-5; D might be TRBD2 (6 bases). Deletions cut 5 bases from V and 2 bases from J, with 15 bases between. The CDR3 consists of 15 residues. CDR1 is MDHEN and CDR2 is SYDVKM in the germline V gene. For the CDR3, the DNA is TGTGCCAGCAGTCCCCTGGGGGGTCGACAAGAGACCCAGTACTTC. Protein: CASSPLGGRQETQYF.

V is TRBV11-2 and J is TRBJ2-2; 8 bases align to TRBD2. This CDR3 comprises 14 residues. With V trimmed by 11 bases and J by 0 bases, 5 bases remained unmatched. Germline lookup yields CDR1 SGHAT and CDR2 FQNNGV. The CDR3 DNA is TGTGCCCAAGCGGGGGTGCCGAACACCGGGGAGCTGTTTTTT. Its protein product is CAQAGVPNTGELFF.

This clone is medium-sized within its sample. This sequence joins TRBV2 and TRBJ2-7; possibly TRBD2 for D (6 bases). The germline CDR1 and CDR2 sequences are SNHLY and FYNNEI. Trimming took 7 bases from V and 0 from J, leaving 16 bases between them. The CDR3 sequence is 15 residues long. The CDR3 DNA is TGTGCCAGCAATTTCCACGGGGGTACCTCCTACGAGCAGTACTTC. Translated: CASNFHGGTSYEQYF.

In this sample, this clone turned up once. The V gene is TRBV11-3, the J gene TRBJ2-1; tentative D call: TRBD1 (6 bases). The germline V gene has CDR1 SGHNT and CDR2 YENEEA. The CDR3 is 14 amino acids. V lost 5 bases to trimming and J lost 5 bases, with 13 bases between them. The CDR3 DNA reads TGTGCCAGCAGCCCTCACAGGGCCAACAATGAGCAGTTCTTC. Translating it yields CASSPHRANNEQFF.

This clone showed up just once. CDR3 sequence: CASSPTAYEQYF. As DNA, the CDR3 is TGTGCCAGCTCTCCGACAGCCTACGAGCAGTACTTC. This chain links TRBV18 with TRBJ2-7, with D possibly matching TRBD1 (5 bases). The CDR3 totals 12 residues. Germline V gene lookup returns CDR1 KGHSH and CDR2 LQKENI. The V end lost 6 bases, the J end lost 2 bases, and 8 bases lay between the germline ends.

The V gene is TRBV11-2, the J gene TRBJ2-1; possibly TRBD2 for D (6 bases). Trimming took 4 bases from V and 4 from J, leaving 14 bases between them. Germline CDR1 reads SGHAT; CDR2 reads FQNNGV. This CDR3 comprises 15 residues. Here the CDR3 DNA reads TGTGCCAGCAGCTCACCGGGACTCACATACAATGAGCAGTTCTTC. The encoded protein is CASSSPGLTYNEQFF.

This clone has only a few counts. The chain carries TRBV4-1 and TRBJ2-3; tentative D call: TRBD1 (6 bases). V shed 4 bases and J shed 2 bases, with 16 bases lying between them. Germline CDR1 is MGHRA and CDR2 is YSYEKL. This CDR3 comprises 16 residues. The CDR3 nucleotides are TGCGCCAGCAGCCTGAAGGGTAGACAGGTCACAGATACGCAGTATTTT. This translates into CASSLKGRQVTDTQYF.

This clone was seen only a few times. The CDR3 sequence: CASSLVTVTGELFF. The CDR3 DNA reads TGTGCCAGCAGCTTAGTGACCGTTACCGGGGAGCTGTTTTTT. The rearrangement uses TRBV7-9 and TRBJ2-2; D is unclear. Germline V gives CDR1 SEHNR, CDR2 FQNEAQ (reference sequence). Trimming cost V 1 base and J 5 bases, with 8 bases left between them. CDR3 length: 14 amino acids. The full variable domain, rest sourced from reference TRBV7-9 and TRBJ2-2, is DTGVSQNPRHKITKRGQNVTFRCDPISEHNRLYWYRQTLGQGPEFLTYFQNEAQLEKSRLLSDRFSAERPKGSFSTLEIQRTEQGDSAMYLCASSLVTVTGELFFGEGSRLTVL.

This clone came up a few times. The chain carries TRBV6-1 and TRBJ2-3; the D gene is possibly TRBD2 (6 bases). The CDR3 runs 11 residues. Between the trimmed V and J ends, which lost 5 bases and 11 bases, there was a span of 11 bases. Germline V CDR1 and CDR2: MNHNS, SASEGT. CDR3 region: CASSSAGGQYF. The DNA of the CDR3 is TGTGCCAGCAGTTCTGCCGGGGGGCAGTATTTT.

CDR3 residues: CASSLGAGGPNQPQHF. The CDR3 DNA reads as TGTGCCAGCAGCTTAGGGGCAGGGGGGCCAAATCAGCCCCAGCATTTT. This chain uses TRBV7-9 with TRBJ1-5; 7 bases are a match to TRBD1. The CDR3 has 16 residues. The germline CDR1 and CDR2 sequences are SEHNR and FQNEAQ (reference sequence). Unmatched junction bases numbered 7, after V lost 1 base and J lost 4 bases.

The chain combines TRBV5-6 with TRBJ1-5, with 7 bases identical to TRBD1. The V gene's germline CDR1 is SGHDT and CDR2 YYEEEE. V shed 0 bases and J 7 bases; nucleotides not matched to a gene: 7. The CDR3 totals 15 residues. CDR3 sequence reads: CASSLGDSLRQPQHF. CDR3 nucleotides: TGTGCCAGCAGCTTGGGGGACAGTTTAAGGCAGCCCCAGCATTTT.

The CDR3 nucleotides are TGTGCCTGGAGGTTTAGCGGGAGTGTTCAAGAGACCCAGTACTTC. It specifies CAWRFSGSVQETQYF. The chain joins TRBV30 to TRBJ2-5; 9 nucleotides match TRBD2. V trimming: 3 bases; J trimming: 2 bases; junction bases outside the gene matches: 7. CDR1 GTSNPN and CDR2 SVGIG come from the germline V gene (reference sequence). There are 15 residues in the CDR3.

V gene TRBV5-1 combines with J gene TRBJ2-1, with D unclear. The germline CDR1 and CDR2 sequences are SGHRS and YFSETQ. The length of the CDR3 is 14 residues. Trimming removed 4 bases at V and 7 bases at J, with 15 bases between. For the CDR3, the DNA is TGCGCCAGCAGCGAGCCCGTCTCATGGAATGAGCAGTTCTTC. Its translation: CASSEPVSWNEQFF.

The chain links TRBV18 to TRBJ1-2; TRBD1 matches at 9 bases. Germline V gene lookup returns CDR1 KGHSH and CDR2 LQKENI. After removal of 3 bases from V and 2 bases from J, the junction contained 13 bases not matched to a gene. The CDR3 consists of 18 residues. The CDR3 nucleotides are TGTGCCAGCTCACCGGCATCTTTAGGGACAGGGAGGAACTATGGCTACACCTTC. Translated, it gives CASSPASLGTGRNYGYTF. The whole variable domain, remainder taken from reference TRBV18 and TRBJ1-2, is NAGVMQNPRHLVRRRGQEARLRCSPMKGHSHVYWYRQLPEEGLKFMVYLQKENIIDESGMPKERFSAEFPKEGPSILRIQQVVRGDSAAYFCASSPASLGTGRNYGYTFGSGTRLTVV.

With respect to this clone: One end of the junction varies from germline; a read error may be responsible. Other DNA sequences within the sample encode an identical CDR3. The chain couples TRBV11-2 to TRBJ2-1, with D perhaps assigned TRBD1 or TRBD2 (6 bases each). Germline V gives CDR1 SGHAT, CDR2 FQNNGV. This CDR3 has 15 residues. In nucleotides, the CDR3 is TGTGCCAGCAGCTCCCACGGGGGCAAAGCCAATGAACAGTTCTTC. Residues: CASSSHGGKANEQFF.

This clone has just one count. At one end, the junction sequence differs from germline, possibly due to a read error. V is TRBV7-7 and J is TRBJ2-7, with TRBD2 as a possible D gene (6 bases). CDR3 length equals 15 residues. The germline CDR1 and CDR2 sequences are SSHAT and FNYEAQ (reference sequence). This chain's CDR3 is CASSPGVAEPYEQYF. The CDR3 DNA reads as TGTGCTAGCAGCCCTGGGGTAGCGGAGCCGTACGAGCAGTACTTC. Supplemented by reference TRBV7-7 and TRBJ2-7, the full variable domain reads GAGVSQSPRYKVTKRGQDVTLRCDPISSHATLYWYQQALGQGPEFLTYFNYEAQPDKSGLPSDRFSAERPEGSISTLTIQRTEQRDSAMYRCASSPGVAEPYEQYFGPGTRLTVT.

This clone was seen once. The chain employs TRBV10-3 and TRBJ2-3; TRBD2 aligns across 8 bases. The CDR3 runs to 12 residues. Per germline, CDR1 ENHRY and CDR2 SYGVKD. The trim removed 10 bases at V and 6 bases at J, leaving 6 bases unmatched. Here the CDR3 DNA reads TGTGCCACCGGGAGGGGGGAGGATACGCAGTATTTT. Translation gives CATGRGEDTQYF.